This is a list of T cell receptor beta chains from one sample in a study of T cell clones after liver transplantation. Using immunoSEQ multiplex PCR, the repertoire was profiled, and TCRdb retains in-frame clones only, with some absent. The sample has about 11,000 clones; 71% are singletons. This material consisted of CD4+ T cells from blood, taken 30 to 33 months after liver transplant. The receptors were gathered from a human patient who received a liver transplant. Some T cells may be supplied by the graft donor. Both conserved end residues are trimmed from each CDR3.

j_call v_call cdr3_length cdr3_aa
TRBJ1-1 TRBV27 11 ASRNRVDTEAF
TRBJ1-5 TRBV19 14 ASSIGGRGRYQPQH
TRBJ2-5 TRBV27 12 ASSPGTDQETQY
TRBJ1-5 TRBV11-2 15 ASSEGPDRGHHQPQH
TRBJ2-3 TRBV25-1 11 ASSEVHAYTQY
TRBJ2-1 TRBV9 13 ASSSGRLSYNEQF
TRBJ2-2 TRBV5-1 14 ASSSTGGTNTGELF
TRBJ2-1 TRBV28 10 ASSLFGREQF
TRBJ2-5 TRBV19 11 ASNEGLDETQY
TRBJ2-1 TRBV27 12 ASSLRGGLNEQF
TRBJ2-2 TRBV7-9 14 ASSPWGGSNTGELF
TRBJ2-3 TRBV13 13 ASSSSGQGRDTQY
TRBJ2-1 TRBV4-3 14 ASSQAAGSSYNEQF
TRBJ1-2 TRBV5-1 12 ASNLGTGSNGYT
TRBJ1-2 TRBV28 15 ASSLLGSTAAFNGYT
TRBJ2-3 TRBV6-1 12 ASRRGTSTDTQY
TRBJ1-2 TRBV7-2 14 ASSLELAGASNGYT
TRBJ1-2 TRBV6-5 12 ASTRGQEGYGYT
TRBJ1-1 TRBV28 11 ASSLWGNTEAF
TRBJ1-1 TRBV10-3 9 AISGGTEAF
TRBJ2-1 TRBV11-3 11 ASSSPLTYEQF
TRBJ2-2 TRBV5-1 12 ASHFQRETGELF
TRBJ2-3 TRBV4-3 15 ASSQDIKGTGTDTQY
TRBJ2-6 TRBV28 15 ASSLGTGDFGANVLT
TRBJ2-5 TRBV7-9 12 ASSLVGGQETQY
TRBJ2-1 TRBV5-1 10 ASRGDRGEQF
TRBJ2-1 TRBV13 15 ASSLGASGLVSDEQF
TRBJ2-7 TRBV6-5 12 ASSFPLNFGEQY
TRBJ1-1 TRBV23-1 12 ASSLPSGSRPAF
TRBJ2-1 TRBV27 14 ASSSTGLALYNEQF
TRBJ1-3 TRBV7-9 16 ASSSTVTGVSSGNTIY
TRBJ2-2 TRBV5-1 11 ASIDRGSGELF
TRBJ2-7 TRBV15 11 ATSAQSSYEQY
TRBJ2-7 TRBV6-5 10 ASGTGEYEQY
TRBJ2-5 TRBV5-4 11 ASSLDYEETQY
TRBJ2-7 TRBV28 11 ASSPGGVGEQY
TRBJ2-3 TRBV6-4 12 ASSDGGATDTQY
TRBJ1-1 TRBV27 12 ASSPGGMGTEAF
TRBJ1-5 TRBV7-9 15 ASSLEWGESSNQPQH
TRBJ1-5 TRBV4-1 13 ASSPFDRANQPQH
TRBJ2-4 TRBV15 13 ATSRDSSGVNIQY
TRBJ2-2 TRBV7-9 13 ASSLAGSPTGELF
TRBJ1-3 TRBV28 11 ASGTGSGNTIY
TRBJ2-3 TRBV13 10 ASSPHSGTQY
TRBJ2-1 TRBV7-9 12 ASSLAPGFDEQF
TRBJ2-7 TRBV7-9 12 ASSFGSGGYEQY
TRBJ2-5 TRBV29-1 10 SADRSQETQY
TRBJ1-2 TRBV19 13 ASSITGATNYGYT
TRBJ1-1 TRBV6-5 12 ASSYFRVDTEAF
TRBJ1-2 TRBV5-1 12 ASSFGQGDYGYT